A single sample gave rise to the 32 T cell receptor beta chains below, sequenced in a study of T cell responses to AZD1222 COVID-19 vaccine. Profiling relied on immunoSEQ multiplex PCR, and the TCRdb table lists in-frame clones only, not all of them. The sample comprises over 100,000 clones, about 85% of which are singletons, and 2% to 3% rests with the top ten. The sequencing here drew on peripheral blood, taken on day 0 of AZD1222 vaccination. These receptors were taken from an adult in good health.

The chain joins TRBV28 to TRBJ1-3; D unclear. CDR1 MDHEN and CDR2 SYDVKM come from the germline V gene. Trimming removed 3 bases from V and 4 bases from J, with 7 bases in between. CDR3 length equals 13 residues. CDR3 in DNA: TGTGCCAGCAGTTTGGCGGGCGGAAACACCATATATTTT. Protein: CASSLAGGNTIYF.

The rearrangement joins TRBV10-2 to TRBJ1-5; D is ambiguous. The CDR3 loop spans 14 amino acids. The V gene's germline CDR1 is WSHSY and CDR2 SAAADI. Trimming left V 7 bases short and J 1 base short, with 11 bases between. This CDR3 is CASKTDGSNQPQHF. DNA of the CDR3: TGCGCCAGCAAGACGGATGGGAGCAATCAGCCCCAGCATTTT.

The rearrangement uses TRBV24-1 and TRBJ1-5; a possible D gene is TRBD1 (5 bases). The CDR3 is 16 amino acids. The germline CDR1 and CDR2 sequences are KGHDR and SFDVKD. V was shortened by 5 bases and J by 2 bases, with 15 bases between the two germline ends. CDR3 sequence (DNA): TGTGCCACCAGTGTCAGGGTGGGGGAGGGCAATCAGCCCCAGCATTTT. Amino acids: CATSVRVGEGNQPQHF.

The chain has TRBV10-2 and TRBJ1-6; 9 bases fit TRBD1. The CDR3 is 19 amino acids. Germline assignment: CDR1 WSHSY and CDR2 SAAADI. The junction had 12 bases not matched to a gene; V was cut back by 5 bases and J by 1 base. CDR3 residues: CASSSRVGQGLSYNSPLHF. In DNA, the CDR3 is TGCGCCAGCAGTAGCCGAGTGGGACAGGGTCTGTCCTATAATTCACCCCTCCACTTT.

The V and J genes are TRBV5-1 and TRBJ1-2, with D uncertain. The CDR3 is made up of 14 amino acids. Germline V CDR1 and CDR2: SGHRS, YFSETQ. Trimming stripped 0 bases from V and 4 bases from J, with 10 bases between. CDR3: CASSLGAEVYGYTF. DNA of the CDR3: TGCGCCAGCAGCTTGGGAGCGGAGGTCTATGGCTACACCTTC.

The J gene is TRBJ2-3, the V gene TRBV3-1 (or the pseudogene TRBV3-2); TRBD2 might be the D (5 bases). The CDR3 contains 16 residues. With 6 bases removed from V and 0 bases from J, the gap between germline ends came to 16 bases. Per the germline V gene, CDR1 is LGHDT and CDR2 is YNNKEL (reference sequence). The CDR3 DNA is TGTGCCAGCAGGGAGGATAGTGGGGTTAGCACAGATACGCAGTATTTT. This gives the protein CASREDSGVSTDTQYF.

In the case of this clone: In the same sample, other DNA sequences code for this CDR3. This chain links TRBV6-4 with TRBJ2-1; the match to TRBD2 covers 9 bases. Trimming at V came to 0 bases and at J to 4 bases, leaving 1 base not matched to a gene. The CDR3 is made up of 15 amino acids. The germline V gene encodes CDR1 MRHNA and CDR2 SNTAGT. The CDR3 DNA sequence: TGTGCCAGCAGTGACTCTAGCGGGAGTTACAATGAGCAGTTCTTC. This encodes CASSDSSGSYNEQFF.

The chain employs TRBV28 and TRBJ2-7, with 10 bases matching TRBD2. The trim removed 6 bases at V and 4 bases at J, leaving 6 bases unmatched. The CDR3 runs 14 residues. Germline V gene sequence: CDR1 MDHEN, CDR2 SYDVKM. CDR3 DNA: TGTGCCAGCAGGGCCGGGACTAGCGTGTACGAGCAGTACTTC. Translating gives CASRAGTSVYEQYF.

The chain is built from TRBV5-6 and TRBJ1-1; TRBD1 aligns across 8 bases. This CDR3 spans 15 amino acids. Trimming took 3 bases from V and 1 from J; bases not matched to a gene: 5. Germline loops: CDR1 SGHDT, CDR2 YYEEEE. This chain's CDR3 is CASSWGDRGNTEAFF. CDR3 in DNA: TGTGCCAGCAGCTGGGGCGACAGGGGGAACACTGAAGCTTTCTTT.

The rearrangement links TRBV30 to TRBJ1-4; D is possibly TRBD1 (6 bases). The germline V gene has CDR1 GTSNPN and CDR2 SVGIG (reference sequence). The V end lost 0 bases, the J end lost 8 bases, and 16 bases lay between the germline ends. The CDR3 loop spans 15 amino acids. CDR3 region: CAWSVSAGAGEKLFF. Here the CDR3 DNA reads TGTGCCTGGAGTGTATCGGCAGGGGCGGGAGAAAAACTGTTTTTT.

This clone has only one observation. The genes are TRBV7-9 and TRBJ1-1; tentative D call: TRBD1 (5 bases). Germline V gives CDR1 SEHNR, CDR2 FQNEAQ (reference sequence). This CDR3 is 15 amino acids long. V was shortened by 7 bases and J by 3 bases, with 18 bases between the two germline ends. CDR3 amino acids: CASTPGLPRDTEAFF. The CDR3 DNA follows: TGTGCCAGCACCCCAGGGCTTCCCCGGGACACTGAAGCTTTCTTT.

This clone was recorded only once. This chain links TRBV4-2 with TRBJ2-7; D not resolved. V gave up 0 bases and J gave up 5 bases, with 8 bases separating them. The length of the CDR3 is 13 residues. The germline CDR1 and CDR2 sequences are LGHNA and YNFKEQ. The CDR3 DNA is TGTGCCAGCAGCCAAGACCCCCGAGACGAGCAGTACTTC. Translation gives CASSQDPRDEQYF.

The chain employs TRBV24-1 and TRBJ1-2, with a tentative D call TRBD1 (5 bases). Trimming took off 3 bases at V and 7 bases at J, with 20 bases between the two ends. Germline V lookup: CDR1 KGHDR, CDR2 SFDVKD. This CDR3 comprises 16 residues. CDR3 nucleotides: TGTGCCACCAGTGATCCGAACCCCCAGGGTTTTGGTGGCTACACCTTC. Translated, it gives CATSDPNPQGFGGYTF.

The chain is built from TRBV6-7 and TRBJ2-2; D possibly corresponds to TRBD2 (6 bases). TRBV6-7 is sorted into the ORF group, with uncertain function. Between the trimmed V and J ends, which lost 0 bases and 2 bases, there was a span of 13 bases. This CDR3 contains 17 residues. The CDR3 reads CASSYSGTPPNTGELFF. The CDR3, as DNA: TGTGCCAGCAGTTACTCCGGGACTCCACCAAACACCGGGGAGCTGTTTTTT.

CDR3 amino acids: CASSPPSGASTEAFF. The DNA of the CDR3 is TGTGCCAGCAGTCCTCCCTCGGGGGCGTCCACCGAAGCTTTCTTT. This rearrangement joins TRBV28 to TRBJ1-1; D is perhaps TRBD1 (6 bases). The length of the CDR3 is 15 residues. The V and J ends lost 5 bases and 8 bases respectively, with 21 bases between them. Germline CDR1 and CDR2: MDHEN and SYDVKM.

The chain is built from TRBV29-1 and TRBJ2-4; 13 bases line up with TRBD2. J lost 2 bases, V lost 0 bases, and 13 bases had no gene match. The CDR3 runs to 20 residues. Germline V gene sequence: CDR1 SQVTM, CDR2 ANQGSEA. The CDR3 DNA is TGCAGCGTTGAAGATCTTGGAACTAGCGGGAGGGCCGGGCCCAAAAACATTCAGTACTTC. Its protein is CSVEDLGTSGRAGPKNIQYF.

This sequence joins TRBV4-2 and TRBJ2-1, with D tentatively TRBD1 (6 bases). This CDR3 has 15 amino acids. V dropped 0 bases and J dropped 2 bases, with 8 bases sitting between them. CDR1 is LGHNA and CDR2 is YNFKEQ in the germline V gene. As DNA, the CDR3 is TGTGCCAGCAGCCAAGACCCAGGGGCCTACAATGAGCAGTTCTTC. As protein: CASSQDPGAYNEQFF.

This chain links TRBV7-6 with TRBJ2-7; 8 bases fit TRBD2. The CDR3 extends over 16 amino acids. The V segment lost 6 bases and the J segment 2 bases; nucleotides outside the gene matches: 12. The germline V gene encodes CDR1 SGHVS and CDR2 FNYEAQ. The DNA of the CDR3 is TGTGCCAGCAGTTTGGGGGGTAGCGGGAATGCCTACGAGCAGTACTTC. Residues: CASSLGGSGNAYEQYF.

The gene calls are TRBV28 and TRBJ2-1; D gene uncertain. The CDR3 has 13 amino acids. CDR1 and CDR2 (germline): MDHEN, SYDVKM. The V end was cut by 1 base, the J end by 7 bases, with 8 bases between. The CDR3, as DNA: TGTGCCAGCAGTTTATTAGGACCGAATGAGCAGTTCTTC. Protein sequence: CASSLLGPNEQFF.

The V gene is TRBV28, the J gene TRBJ2-3; D gene ambiguous. This CDR3 is built from 11 residues. V was pared by 6 bases and J by 2 bases, with 3 bases between. CDR1 is MDHEN and CDR2 is SYDVKM in the germline V gene. The chain's CDR3 is CASRTTDTQYF. CDR3 nucleotides: TGTGCCAGCAGAACCACAGATACGCAGTATTTT.

The rearrangement joins TRBV9 to TRBJ2-2; D might be TRBD1 (6 bases). The CDR3 covers 15 residues. Trimming took off 0 bases at V and 6 bases at J, with 12 bases between the two ends. Germline lookup yields CDR1 SGDLS and CDR2 YYNGEE. CDR3 nucleotides: TGTGCCAGCAGCGTAGTCGGGCAGGGGCCCGGGGAGCTGTTTTTT. Translation: CASSVVGQGPGELFF. The full variable domain, its missing parts supplied by reference TRBV9 and TRBJ2-2, is DSGVTQTPKHLITATGQRVTLRCSPRSGDLSVYWYQQSLDQGLQFLIQYYNGEERAKGNILERFSAQQFPDLHSELNLSSLELGDSALYFCASSVVGQGPGELFFGEGSRLTVL.

The rearrangement joins TRBV6-6 to TRBJ2-1; 10 nucleotides match TRBD1. CDR1 and CDR2 (germline): MNHNY, SVGAGI (reference sequence). The CDR3 spans 12 residues. Trimming at V came to 11 bases and at J to 6 bases, leaving 4 bases not matched to a gene. CDR3 bases: TGTGCCTCCGGACAGGGGGGCAATGAGCAGTTCTTC. The encoded protein is CASGQGGNEQFF.

The chain is built from TRBV7-3 and TRBJ2-5, with D possibly TRBD2 on 6 matching bases. Germline CDR1 is SGHTA and CDR2 is FQGTGA. The CDR3 spans 14 residues. Between the trimmed V and J ends, which lost 2 bases and 1 base, there was a span of 8 bases. As DNA, the CDR3 is TGTGCCAGCAGCTTATTGGGGGGCCAAGAGACCCAGTACTTC. Translation: CASSLLGGQETQYF.

The chain has TRBV9 and TRBJ1-1; 9 bases match TRBD1. Germline values: CDR1 SGDLS, CDR2 YYNGEE. This CDR3 is built from 13 residues. J lost 3 bases, V lost 5 bases, and 2 bases had no gene match. CDR3 nucleotides: TGTGCCAGCAGTACAGGGGGCGACACTGAAGCTTTCTTT. It is translated as CASSTGGDTEAFF.

This clone was counted a few times. Written as DNA, the CDR3 is TGTGCCACCAGCAGAGATGGGACAGGGGGTTTCGGTGAAAAACTGTTTTTT. It encodes CATSRDGTGGFGEKLFF. The chain carries TRBV15 and TRBJ1-4, with 11 bases that match TRBD1. The length of the CDR3 is 17 residues. V lost 0 bases and J lost 7; bases outside the gene matches: 7. Germline V gene lookup returns CDR1 LNHNV and CDR2 YYDKDF (reference sequence). Combining the CDR3 with reference TRBV15 and TRBJ1-4 gives the whole variable domain DAMVIQNPRYQVTQFGKPVTLSCSQTLNHNVMYWYQQKSSQAPKLLFHYYDKDFNNEADTPDNFQSRRPNTSFCFLDIRSPGLGDTAMYLCATSRDGTGGFGEKLFFGSGTQLSVL.

The chain employs TRBV28 and TRBJ1-4; D perhaps matches TRBD1 (5 bases). The V and J ends lost 4 bases and 7 bases respectively, with 10 bases between them. Germline CDR1 reads MDHEN; CDR2 reads SYDVKM. The CDR3 runs to 13 residues. The CDR3 coding sequence is TGTGCCAGCAGTTGGGGCTTCGGTGAAAAACTGTTTTTT. It is translated as CASSWGFGEKLFF.

The chain has TRBV7-9 and TRBJ2-7; 9 bases agree with TRBD2. Germline V gene lookup returns CDR1 SEHNR and CDR2 FQNEAQ (reference sequence). This CDR3 region has 15 residues. J was trimmed by 5 bases and V by 0 bases; bases with no gene match: 5. The CDR3, as DNA: TGTGCCAGCAGCTTAGCGGCGCTAGCGGGGAACGAGCAGTACTTC. Translating gives CASSLAALAGNEQYF.

V usage is TRBV28 and J usage is TRBJ2-2; 11 bases are a match to TRBD2. Losses at the gene ends were 3 bases for V and 3 bases for J; bases not matched to a gene: 6. CDR1 and CDR2 from the germline V gene are MDHEN and SYDVKM. CDR3 length equals 17 residues. The CDR3 nucleotides are TGTGCCAGCAGTTTTGGGGGACTAGCGGACTACACCGGGGAGCTGTTTTTT. As protein: CASSFGGLADYTGELFF.

This clone has only a few counts. The chain has TRBV27 and TRBJ2-3, with D perhaps being TRBD1 or TRBD2 (6 bases each). V was shortened by 2 bases and J by 3 bases, with 15 bases between the two germline ends. The CDR3 contains 16 residues. Germline assignment: CDR1 MNHEY and CDR2 SMNVEV (reference sequence). The CDR3 region has the DNA TGTGCCAGCAGTTTAAGGGGGGCGCGAGGGACAGATACGCAGTATTTT. Its translation is CASSLRGARGTDTQYF.

The V call is TRBV24-1, the J call TRBJ1-5; no firm D call. Germline V gives CDR1 KGHDR, CDR2 SFDVKD. This CDR3 region has 14 residues. Trimming removed 8 bases from V and 5 bases from J, with 15 bases in between. The CDR3, as DNA: TGTGCCACCACCACCACCGCGGGCGATCAGCCCCAGCATTTT. Protein: CATTTTAGDQPQHF.

DNA for the CDR3: TGCAGCGTTGGCCTAGCGGGGCACAATGAGCAGTTCTTC. This encodes CSVGLAGHNEQFF. The chain carries TRBV29-1 and TRBJ2-1; the match to TRBD2 covers 9 bases. Germline V CDR1 and CDR2: SQVTM, ANQGSEA. This CDR3 comprises 13 residues. Trimming took 4 bases from V and 5 from J; bases not matched to a gene: 3.

The chain combines TRBV28 with TRBJ1-3; D may be TRBD1 (6 bases). Trimming took off 6 bases at V and 4 bases at J, with 10 bases between the two ends. There are 13 residues in the CDR3. Germline assignment: CDR1 MDHEN and CDR2 SYDVKM. CDR3 in amino acids: CASRQGSGNTIYF. The DNA for the CDR3 is TGTGCCAGCAGACAGGGATCCGGAAACACCATATATTTT.